Listed below are T cell receptor beta chains from one sample, sequenced in a study of T-cell reconstitution after alpha-beta-depleted transplantation in children. TCRdb fed the PCR reads into MiXCR, producing one record per CDR3 protein. The repertoire holds roughly 570,000 distinct CDR3 sequences, with roughly a quarter as singletons. The sequenced sample was PBMCs, obtained before TCRalphabeta/CD19-depleted stem cell transplant. The receptors come from a boy less than two years old with Wiskott-Aldrich syndrome, due to receive a stem cell transplant. The CDR3 runs from the conserved cysteine through the conserved F or W. D genes are given only for firm matches. Rows may omit the clone size; those that give it use once, few, many or a size class.

clone_size	d_call	v_call	j_call	cdr3_aa	cdr3_nt
few	-	TRBV13	TRBJ1-1	CASSLEGETNTEAFF	TGTGCCAGCAGCCTCGAGGGGGAGACGAACACTGAAGCTTTCTTT
-	-	TRBV6-1	TRBJ1-2	CASSESWWGSGYTF	TGTGCCAGCAGTGAAAGTTGGTGGGGGAGCGGCTACACCTTC
few	-	TRBV12-3/TRBV12-4	TRBJ1-2	CASSNGRGIYGYTF	TGTGCCAGCAGTAATGGCAGGGGTATCTATGGCTACACCTTC
-	-	TRBV2	TRBJ2-7	CASSEASWQYF	TGTGCCAGCAGTGAAGCTAGTTGGCAGTACTTC
few	-	TRBV20-1	TRBJ1-2	CSASQGTYGYTF	TGCAGTGCTAGCCAGGGGACCTATGGCTACACCTTC
-	-	TRBV27	TRBJ2-6	CASSPQGFAGANVLTF	TGTGCCAGCAGTCCTCAAGGATTCGCTGGGGCCAACGTCCTGACTTTC
few	-	TRBV9	TRBJ1-2	CASSTFNYGYTF	TGTGCCAGCAGCACATTCAACTATGGCTACACCTTC
-	TRBD2	TRBV4-1	TRBJ2-3	CASSQDSSGTSGTADTQYF	TGCGCCAGCAGCCAAGATTCGTCCGGGACTAGCGGGACCGCAGATACGCAGTATTTT
-	-	TRBV5-1	TRBJ2-1	CASSASGPHNEQFF	TGCGCCAGCAGCGCCTCCGGGCCCCACAATGAGCAGTTCTTC
-	-	TRBV19	TRBJ1-5	CASSPPGKGNQPQHF	TGTGCCAGTAGTCCGCCGGGGAAGGGCAATCAGCCCCAGCATTTT
few	-	TRBV5-1	TRBJ2-2	CASSQAGAGANTGELFF	TGCGCCAGCAGCCAAGCGGGTGCAGGAGCGAACACCGGGGAGCTGTTTTTT
few	-	TRBV9	TRBJ1-1	CASSVAQMNTEAFF	TGTGCCAGCAGCGTGGCACAAATGAACACTGAAGCTTTCTTT
-	TRBD1	TRBV27	TRBJ2-2	CASSALGQGASSRELFF	TGTGCCAGCAGTGCCCTGGGACAGGGGGCGAGTAGTCGGGAGCTGTTTTTT
-	-	TRBV5-1	TRBJ1-1	CASSWMFGADTEAFF	TGCGCCAGCAGCTGGATGTTCGGGGCGGACACTGAAGCTTTCTTT
-	-	TRBV5-1	TRBJ2-2	CASSWPGPQNTGELFF	TGCGCCAGCAGCTGGCCGGGACCTCAGAACACCGGGGAGCTGTTTTTT
-	-	TRBV29-1	TRBJ2-3	CSVSPGASTDTQYF	TGCAGCGTTTCTCCAGGGGCTAGCACAGATACGCAGTATTTT
-	TRBD2	TRBV5-1	TRBJ2-7	CASSLVLGLAGGRVEQYF	TGCGCCAGCAGCTTGGTCCTGGGACTAGCGGGAGGCCGTGTCGAGCAGTACTTC
once	-	TRBV21-1	TRBJ2-5	CASSKVPRTSLSATQYF	TGTGCCAGCAGCAAAGTGCCCAGGACTAGCCTTTCTGCGACCCAGTACTTC
-	-	TRBV5-1	TRBJ2-7	CASSLEPGDTYEQYF	TGCGCCAGCAGCTTGGAGCCCGGGGACACCTACGAGCAGTACTTC
few	-	TRBV27	TRBJ1-6	CASSLYSAMPLHF	TGTGCCAGCAGTTTGTACTCCGCAATGCCCCTCCACTTT
-	-	TRBV6-2/TRBV6-3	TRBJ1-1	CASSYPAWGMNTEAFF	TGTGCCAGCAGTTACCCGGCGTGGGGTATGAACACTGAAGCTTTCTTT
-	-	TRBV10-3	TRBJ2-7	CAISEFAGNTYEQYF	TGTGCCATCAGTGAGTTTGCAGGGAACACCTACGAGCAGTACTTC
-	TRBD1	TRBV28	TRBJ2-7	CASRLDRVFSYEQYF	TGTGCCAGCAGACTAGACAGGGTCTTCTCCTACGAGCAGTACTTC
few	-	TRBV18	TRBJ1-3	CASSPTTPNSGNTIYF	TGTGCCAGCTCGCCAACTACTCCAAACTCTGGAAACACCATATATTTT
-	-	TRBV30	TRBJ1-3	CAWSVGGSGNTIYF	TGTGCCTGGAGTGTAGGGGGCTCTGGAAACACCATATATTTT
-	-	TRBV18	TRBJ2-1	CASSLAENEQFF	TGTGCCAGCTCACTAGCGGAGAATGAGCAGTTCTTC
many	TRBD2	TRBV20-1	TRBJ2-7	CSARNLSGIHEQYF	TGCAGTGCTAGAAACCTTAGCGGGATCCACGAGCAGTACTTC
-	TRBD2	TRBV11-2	TRBJ2-1	CASSRTSGQYNEQFF	TGTGCCAGCAGCCGGACTAGCGGCCAATACAATGAGCAGTTCTTC
-	TRBD2	TRBV3-1	TRBJ2-1	CASSHLGTSGFSYNEQFF	TGTGCCAGCAGCCACCTAGGGACTAGCGGATTCTCCTACAATGAGCAGTTCTTC
few	-	TRBV25-1	TRBJ2-2	CASSAWGLGELFF	TGTGCCAGCAGTGCCTGGGGGCTCGGGGAGCTGTTTTTT
-	TRBD1	TRBV20-1	TRBJ2-6	CSGRQGASGANVLTF	TGCAGCGGCCGACAGGGCGCCTCTGGGGCCAACGTCCTGACTTTC
-	-	TRBV5-1	TRBJ2-7	CASSLVWETNEQYF	TGCGCCAGCAGCTTGGTGTGGGAGACAAACGAGCAGTACTTC
-	-	TRBV20-1	TRBJ2-7	CSAPGTPSYEQYF	TGCAGTGCTCCCGGGACTCCTTCCTACGAGCAGTACTTC
-	-	TRBV5-1	TRBJ2-5	CASSLAEGRETQYF	TGCGCCAGCAGCTTGGCAGAGGGGCGAGAGACCCAGTACTTC
-	-	TRBV5-1	TRBJ2-3	CASSLVLASHTDTQYF	TGCGCCAGCAGCTTGGTCCTAGCTTCGCACACAGATACGCAGTATTTT